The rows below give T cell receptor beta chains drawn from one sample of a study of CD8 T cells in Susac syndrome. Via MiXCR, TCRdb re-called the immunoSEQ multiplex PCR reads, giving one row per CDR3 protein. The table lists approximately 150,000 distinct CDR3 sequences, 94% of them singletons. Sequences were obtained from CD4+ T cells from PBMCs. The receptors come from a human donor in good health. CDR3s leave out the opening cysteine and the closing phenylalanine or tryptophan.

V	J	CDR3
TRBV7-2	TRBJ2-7	ASSFWVRYEQY
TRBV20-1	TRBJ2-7	SALYEAGTYEQY
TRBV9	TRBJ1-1	ASSVALRGLYTEAF
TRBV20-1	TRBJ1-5	SARRDSNQPQH
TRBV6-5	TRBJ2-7	ASSYSQGWRYEQY
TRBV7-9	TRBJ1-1	ASSPDTYMNTEAF
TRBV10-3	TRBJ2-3	AISSGSADTQY
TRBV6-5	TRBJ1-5	ASSYSKVGSQH
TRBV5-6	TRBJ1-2	ASSWGRQGYHYGYT
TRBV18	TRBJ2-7	ASSRDSPSYEQY
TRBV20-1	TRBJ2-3	SAQTGGHTQY
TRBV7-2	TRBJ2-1	ASSRGWELSSYNEQF